The next 16 T cell receptor beta chains were all read from a single sample in a study of shared clonotypes between healthy human individuals. TCRdb's copy holds only in-frame clones and misses some; the assay was immunoSEQ multiplex PCR. The sample comprises 1 million to 1.3 million clones, approximately 78% of which are singletons, and roughly 0.65% rests with the top ten. Input material: memory CD4+ T cells from PBMCs. Subset here: CD45RA-negative fraction. These receptors were obtained from a man younger than 35 in good health. Some clones in this sample may be carry-over from other donors' samples.

The V call is TRBV11-2, the J call TRBJ2-7, with 9 bases lining up with TRBD1. The CDR3 loop spans 15 amino acids. V shed 2 bases, J shed 6 bases, and the junction held 8 bases outside the gene matches. CDR1 is SGHAT, CDR2 FQNNGV, per germline. The CDR3 sequence is CASSLIGTGGTEQYF. CDR3 DNA: TGTGCCAGCAGCTTAATTGGAACAGGGGGCACCGAGCAGTACTTC.

Comments on this clone: The same CDR3 is also encoded by other DNA sequences in this sample. The chain couples TRBV30 to TRBJ1-5, with no clear D. The CDR3 is 13 amino acids. Germline lookup yields CDR1 GTSNPN and CDR2 SVGIG (reference sequence). Trimming removed 0 bases from V and 5 bases from J, with 8 bases in between. CDR3: CAWSVGGDQPQHF. The CDR3 coding sequence is TGTGCCTGGAGTGTAGGTGGGGATCAGCCCCAGCATTTT.

A word on this clone: A far larger clone differs by one base, so this is likely a read error. The rearrangement uses TRBV7-9 and TRBJ1-1, with D possibly TRBD1 on 5 matching bases. This CDR3 spans 14 amino acids. The V gene lost 4 bases and the J gene lost 3 bases, with 12 bases spanning the gap. Germline V gives CDR1 SEHNR, CDR2 FQNEAQ (reference sequence). The CDR3 DNA follows: TGTGCCAGCAGCTCAGCCGGGGGACACACTGAAGCTTTCTTT. Protein: CASSSAGGHTEAFF.

CDR3 bases: TGTGCCAGCTCACCACCGGAACAGAACACCGGGGAGCTGTTTTTT. Translating it yields CASSPPEQNTGELFF. The chain combines TRBV18 with TRBJ2-2, with no clear D. V lost 0 bases and J lost 1, with 6 bases in between. CDR3 size: 15 residues. Germline assignment: CDR1 KGHSH and CDR2 LQKENI.

In this sample, this clone turned up a few times. This chain joins TRBV28 and TRBJ2-2; 7 nucleotides line up with TRBD2. This CDR3 comprises 16 residues. V dropped 1 base and J dropped 6; count of bases not matched to a gene: 8. Germline loops: CDR1 MDHEN, CDR2 SYDVKM. The CDR3 nucleotides read TGTGCCAGCAGTTTATCCCTTTTTAGCGGGTCCGGGGAGCTGTTTTTT. This gives the protein CASSLSLFSGSGELFF.

The rearrangement uses TRBV5-6 and TRBJ2-7; D is possibly TRBD1 (5 bases). V dropped 0 bases and J dropped 2 bases, with 9 bases sitting between them. Germline V gene sequence: CDR1 SGHDT, CDR2 YYEEEE. The CDR3 is made up of 14 amino acids. The chain's CDR3 is CASSLDRFAYEQYF. CDR3 sequence (DNA): TGTGCCAGCAGCTTGGACAGGTTCGCCTACGAGCAGTACTTC.

The chain links TRBV19 to TRBJ2-2, with TRBD2 as a possible D gene (5 bases). V gave up 0 bases and J gave up 5 bases, with 13 bases separating them. CDR3 length: 16 amino acids. CDR1 and CDR2 from the germline V gene are LNHDA and SQIVND (reference sequence). The CDR3 sequence is CASSIDTGSGTGELFF. The CDR3 DNA reads as TGTGCCAGTAGTATAGATACGGGGTCGGGAACCGGGGAGCTGTTTTTT.

The chain combines TRBV5-1 with TRBJ2-7; D uncertain. The germline V gene encodes CDR1 SGHRS and CDR2 YFSETQ. The CDR3 contains 15 residues. V was pared by 0 bases and J by 3 bases, with 13 bases between. The CDR3 is CASSLGLVVGYEQYF. In DNA, the CDR3 is TGCGCCAGCAGCTTGGGGTTGGTCGTTGGCTACGAGCAGTACTTC.

V and J are TRBV10-3 and TRBJ2-7; no clear D gene. This CDR3 contains 13 residues. The germline V gene encodes CDR1 ENHRY and CDR2 SYGVKD. Trimming left V 0 bases short and J 5 bases short, with 8 bases between. CDR3 DNA sequence: TGTGCCATCAGTGAGTCCCCCAGCCACGAGCAGTACTTC. Protein: CAISESPSHEQYF.

The chain has TRBV10-2 and TRBJ1-5; 11 positions agree with TRBD1. CDR1 WSHSY and CDR2 SAAADI come from the germline V gene. V lost 0 bases to trimming and J lost 6 bases; unmatched junction nucleotides: 4. The CDR3 runs to 16 residues. Written as DNA, the CDR3 is TGCGCCAGCAGTGAGTCCGGGACAGGGGGAGTTCAGCCCCAGCATTTT. Amino acid sequence: CASSESGTGGVQPQHF.

The J gene is TRBJ2-1, the V gene TRBV5-6; perhaps TRBD1 as D (5 bases). Trimming removed 0 bases at V and 9 bases at J, with 13 bases between. There are 14 residues in the CDR3. Germline assignment: CDR1 SGHDT and CDR2 YYEEEE. Here the CDR3 reads CASSLADWGSEQFF. DNA for the CDR3: TGTGCCAGCAGCTTGGCGGATTGGGGCAGTGAGCAGTTCTTC.

The J gene is TRBJ2-1, the V gene TRBV19; 7 bases fit TRBD1. The CDR3 sequence is 15 residues long. The V gene end was trimmed by 3 bases and the J gene end by 10 bases; junction bases not matched to a gene: 12. Germline V gives CDR1 LNHDA, CDR2 SQIVND (reference sequence). This CDR3 is CASSIGQAAVTEQFF. For the CDR3, the DNA is TGTGCCAGTAGTATCGGACAGGCCGCAGTTACGGAGCAGTTCTTC. The full variable domain, rest sourced from reference TRBV19 and TRBJ2-1, is DGGITQSPKYLFRKEGQNVTLSCEQNLNHDAMYWYRQDPGQGLRLIYYSQIVNDFQKGDIAEGYSVSREKKESFPLTVTSAQKNPTAFYLCASSIGQAAVTEQFFGPGTRLTVL.

The chain recombines TRBV18 with TRBJ2-1; 10 nucleotides agree with TRBD1. V was clipped by 0 bases and J by 3 bases; unmatched bases: 8. The CDR3 loop spans 18 amino acids. The germline CDR1 and CDR2 sequences are KGHSH and LQKENI. CDR3 protein: CASSPPAGTGAIYNEQFF. The DNA for the CDR3 is TGTGCCAGCTCACCACCGGCCGGGACAGGGGCCATCTACAATGAGCAGTTCTTC.

Comments on this clone: The identical CDR3 is also encoded by other nucleotide sequences in the sample. The chain combines TRBV2 with TRBJ2-2, with D possibly matching TRBD2 (5 bases). This CDR3 is built from 13 residues. The V and J ends lost 2 bases and 6 bases respectively, with 7 bases between them. CDR1 and CDR2 (germline): SNHLY, FYNNEI. The CDR3 sequence is CASSESGSGELFF. In nucleotides, the CDR3 is TGTGCCAGCAGTGAATCGGGGTCCGGGGAGCTGTTTTTT.

The chain employs TRBV7-9 and TRBJ2-5; D may be TRBD1 or TRBD2 (6 bases each). This CDR3 contains 13 residues. Germline V gives CDR1 SEHNR, CDR2 FQNEAQ (reference sequence). V was clipped by 5 bases and J by 3 bases, with 10 bases between them. CDR3 loop: CASSPGAKETQYF. For the CDR3, the DNA is TGTGCCAGCAGCCCGGGGGCTAAAGAGACCCAGTACTTC.

CDR3 protein: CASSPSSRSYEQYF. Written as DNA, the CDR3 is TGTGCCAGCAGCCCTAGCTCCCGGTCCTACGAGCAGTACTTC. The chain couples TRBV7-3 to TRBJ2-7; D may be TRBD2 (5 bases). V was shortened by 5 bases and J by 1 base, with 12 bases between the two germline ends. The CDR3 is 14 amino acids. In germline, CDR1 is SGHTA, CDR2 FQGTGA.